Listed here are 30 T cell receptor beta chains from one sample, sequenced in a study of cytomegalovirus exposure and HLA in healthy donors. Sequencing used immunoSEQ multiplex PCR; TCRdb keeps in-frame clones, though not all of them. The sample has fewer than 350,000 clones; 88% are singletons. The sample taken for sequencing was PBMCs. Source of these receptors: a woman under 30 in good health and CMV-seronegative.

This clone was seen a few times. The chain couples TRBV11-3 to TRBJ2-1; 8 bases align to TRBD2. V lost 7 bases and J lost 6; bases outside the gene matches: 2. The CDR3 totals 12 residues. Germline V gene sequence: CDR1 SGHNT, CDR2 YENEEA. The CDR3: CASKGTSNEQFF. The CDR3 coding sequence is TGTGCCAGCAAGGGGACTAGCAATGAGCAGTTCTTC.

The V and J genes are TRBV7-2 and TRBJ2-1; 11 bases line up with TRBD2. Per germline, CDR1 SGHTA and CDR2 FQGNSA. V gave up 4 bases and J gave up 7 bases; unmatched junction bases: 6. The CDR3 contains 15 residues. CDR3 DNA sequence: TGTGCCAGCAGCTATACGGGACTAGCGGCTAATGAGCAGTTCTTC. It yields the protein CASSYTGLAANEQFF. Drawing the rest from reference TRBV7-2 and TRBJ2-1, the complete variable domain is GAGVSQSPSNKVTEKGKDVELRCDPISGHTALYWYRQSLGQGLEFLIYFQGNSAPDKSGLPSDRFSAERTGGSVSTLTIQRTQQEDSAVYLCASSYTGLAANEQFFGPGTRLTVL.

DNA of the CDR3: TGTGCCAGCAGTCCGAGACAGGGGGCGGGGGGCTACACCTTC. It specifies CASSPRQGAGGYTF. This chain joins TRBV28 and TRBJ1-2; 10 bases fit TRBD1. After removal of 5 bases from V and 8 bases from J, the junction contained 8 bases not matched to a gene. Germline CDR1 and CDR2: MDHEN and SYDVKM. The CDR3 totals 14 residues.

The chain recombines TRBV10-3 with TRBJ2-7; D remains unclear. The V gene lost 2 bases and the J gene lost 4 bases, with 9 bases spanning the gap. The CDR3 contains 13 residues. Germline values: CDR1 ENHRY, CDR2 SYGVKD. The CDR3 DNA follows: TGTGCCATCAGTGAGAACAACAGATACGAGCAGTACTTC. Translating gives CAISENNRYEQYF.

This rearrangement joins TRBV29-1 to TRBJ2-7; 10 nucleotides line up with TRBD1. The V gene's germline CDR1 is SQVTM and CDR2 ANQGSEA. The CDR3 is 13 amino acids. The V gene end was trimmed by 3 bases and the J gene end by 6 bases; junction bases not matched to a gene: 5. CDR3 amino acids: CSVEGQGPSEQYF. Written as DNA, the CDR3 is TGCAGCGTTGAGGGACAGGGGCCTAGCGAGCAGTACTTC.

The chain is built from TRBV6-5 and TRBJ2-7, with D tentatively TRBD1 (7 bases). Looked up from germline, CDR1 is MNHEY and CDR2 is SVGAGI. CDR3 length equals 15 residues. The ends were cut back, 5 bases at V and 3 bases at J, with 17 bases in the middle. DNA of the CDR3: TGTGCCAGCAGTCCAGGGGGGTCCCTTCTCTACGAGCAGTACTTC. Translated: CASSPGGSLLYEQYF.

Here the CDR3 DNA reads TGTGCCAGCACTACTAGCGGGAGCAATTACGAGCAGTACTTC. It is translated as CASTTSGSNYEQYF. This chain uses TRBV5-4 with TRBJ2-7; 11 bases align to TRBD2. CDR3 length equals 14 residues. Trimming cost V 6 bases and J 4 bases; bases outside gene matches: 6. The V gene's germline CDR1 is SGHNT and CDR2 YYREEE (reference sequence).

The genes are TRBV5-6 and TRBJ2-1; TRBD1 agrees at 7 bases. V lost 4 bases and J lost 12; bases outside the gene matches: 10. The germline CDR1 and CDR2 sequences are SGHDT and YYEEEE. This CDR3 is built from 13 residues. The chain's CDR3 is CASSLGQAILQFF. In DNA form, the CDR3 reads TGTGCCAGCAGCCTTGGACAGGCGATATTGCAGTTCTTC.

The CDR3 bases are TGTGCCAGCAGTGAAAGACTAGTTTACGAGCAGTACTTC. The encoded protein is CASSERLVYEQYF. The J gene is TRBJ2-7, the V gene TRBV6-1; TRBD2 might be the D (6 bases). Per germline, CDR1 MNHNS and CDR2 SASEGT. The V end lost 2 bases, the J end lost 4 bases, and 9 bases lay between the germline ends. The CDR3 has 13 residues.

This sequence joins TRBV5-1 and TRBJ2-7; TRBD2 might be the D (5 bases). The length of the CDR3 is 13 residues. Trimming shortened V by 0 bases and J by 3 bases, and 7 bases separated the two germline ends. Germline V CDR1 and CDR2: SGHRS, YFSETQ. The CDR3 coding sequence is TGCGCCAGCAGCTTGGCGGGGAGCTACGAGCAGTACTTC. It specifies CASSLAGSYEQYF.

The chain has TRBV5-6 and TRBJ2-6; unclear D gene. The CDR3 loop spans 17 amino acids. Trimming pared 0 bases from V and 0 bases from J, leaving 10 bases between. The V gene's germline CDR1 is SGHDT and CDR2 YYEEEE. CDR3 loop: CASSLARSSSGANVLTF. The CDR3 DNA sequence: TGTGCCAGCAGCTTGGCCCGTAGCAGCTCTGGGGCCAACGTCCTGACTTTC.

This clone was found once. The chain joins TRBV2 to TRBJ1-4; the D gene is possibly TRBD1 (5 bases). This CDR3 spans 14 amino acids. V lost 3 bases and J lost 10, with 15 bases in between. Germline CDR1 and CDR2: SNHLY and FYNNEI. In DNA, the CDR3 is TGTGCCAGCAGTGAGTCCGCGACAGCGGGAAAACTGTTTTTT. This translates into CASSESATAGKLFF.

This clone was seen a few times. The chain links TRBV6-6 to TRBJ2-1, with 9 nucleotides matching TRBD2. Germline lookup yields CDR1 MNHNY and CDR2 SVGAGI (reference sequence). The CDR3 length is 16 residues. Trimming cost V 6 bases and J 2 bases; bases outside gene matches: 8. CDR3: CASSPPGGRAYNEQFF. As DNA, the CDR3 is TGTGCCAGCAGCCCCCCCGGCGGGAGGGCCTACAATGAGCAGTTCTTC.

The chain has TRBV2 and TRBJ2-3; 16 bases are shared with TRBD2. The germline V gene encodes CDR1 SNHLY and CDR2 FYNNEI. V lost 6 bases, J lost 11 bases, and 17 bases stayed unmatched. The CDR3 covers 18 residues. CDR3 region: CASSREGLAGGGAGVQYF. CDR3 coding DNA: TGTGCCAGCAGCCGAGAGGGACTAGCGGGGGGGGGTGCTGGGGTGCAGTATTTT.

The V and J genes are TRBV25-1 and TRBJ1-4; TRBD1 aligns across 8 bases. V shed 6 bases and J 5 bases; nucleotides not matched to a gene: 8. The CDR3 runs to 15 residues. CDR1 and CDR2 (germline): MGHDK, SYGVNS. The CDR3 protein is CASRGLTGVNEKLFF. Written as DNA, the CDR3 is TGTGCCAGCAGAGGCCTGACAGGGGTAAATGAAAAACTGTTTTTT.

This chain joins TRBV4-3 and TRBJ2-1; the match to TRBD2 covers 7 bases. With 1 base clipped from V and 2 bases from J, the junction kept 2 bases outside the gene matches. The CDR3 is made up of 15 amino acids. CDR1 and CDR2 from the germline V gene are LGHNA and YSLEER. CDR3 loop: CASSQGAGPYNEQFF. For the CDR3, the DNA is TGCGCCAGCAGCCAAGGAGCGGGACCCTACAATGAGCAGTTCTTC.

The rearrangement uses TRBV28 and TRBJ2-3; 11 bases line up with TRBD2. Trimming removed 3 bases from V and 1 base from J; junction bases left unmatched: 6. This CDR3 is 17 amino acids long. CDR1 MDHEN and CDR2 SYDVKM come from the germline V gene. CDR3 region: CASSFPDSGRGTDTQYF. The CDR3 bases are TGTGCCAGCAGTTTCCCTGATAGCGGGAGGGGCACAGATACGCAGTATTTT.

This chain uses TRBV23-1 with TRBJ2-3, with D possibly TRBD2 on 5 matching bases. TRBV23-1 is filed as an ORF, its function uncertain. Between the trimmed V and J ends, which lost 3 bases and 1 base, there was a span of 14 bases. The length of the CDR3 is 16 residues. The CDR3 sequence: CASSHIGNSGTDTQYF. CDR3 in DNA: TGCGCCAGCAGTCATATTGGAAATAGCGGCACAGATACGCAGTATTTT.

The chain carries TRBV2 and TRBJ1-5, with a tentative D call TRBD1 (6 bases). Germline CDR1 is SNHLY and CDR2 is FYNNEI. The CDR3 spans 15 residues. Trimming removed 5 bases at V and 3 bases at J, with 14 bases between. The CDR3 DNA reads as TGTGCCAGCAGTAGGACAGTAGGGAACAATCAGCCCCAGCATTTT. Its protein is CASSRTVGNNQPQHF.

The rearrangement uses TRBV27 and TRBJ1-5; 11 nucleotides match TRBD1. The J segment lost 5 bases and the V segment lost 7 bases, leaving 10 bases of the junction unmatched. The CDR3 runs to 16 residues. Per the germline V gene, CDR1 is MNHEY and CDR2 is SMNVEV (reference sequence). The CDR3 DNA reads TGTGCCAGCAAAACCTTAGGGGGACAGGGGGATCAGCCCCAGCATTTT. It translates to CASKTLGGQGDQPQHF.

The chain has TRBV5-3 and TRBJ2-5; a weak D match, TRBD1 (5 bases). TRBV5-3 is treated as an ORF (open reading frame) with a function not yet certain. The CDR3 is 14 residues long. Trimming stripped 1 base from V and 0 bases from J, with 7 bases between. The CDR3 loop is CARSLKDNQETQYF. CDR3 DNA sequence: TGTGCCAGAAGCTTGAAGGACAACCAAGAGACCCAGTACTTC.

The chain combines TRBV29-1 with TRBJ2-7, with 7 bases lining up with TRBD2. Unmatched junction bases numbered 0, after V lost 4 bases and J lost 3 bases. The germline CDR1 and CDR2 sequences are SQVTM and ANQGSEA. This CDR3 region has 11 residues. This chain's CDR3 is CSVGGGYEQYF. DNA of the CDR3: TGCAGCGTTGGGGGGGGCTACGAGCAGTACTTC.

The chain is built from TRBV9 and TRBJ2-3; a possible D gene is TRBD1 (6 bases). The CDR3 sequence is 13 residues long. V was shortened by 0 bases and J by 5 bases, with 7 bases between the two germline ends. Germline loops: CDR1 SGDLS, CDR2 YYNGEE. The CDR3 loop is CASSVGQEDTQYF. The CDR3, as DNA: TGTGCCAGCAGCGTAGGACAGGAAGATACGCAGTATTTT.

The V gene is TRBV6-5, the J gene TRBJ2-7, with 10 positions matching TRBD2. V lost 4 bases to trimming and J lost 0 bases; unmatched junction nucleotides: 6. Germline CDR1 reads MNHEY; CDR2 reads SVGAGI. CDR3 length: 16 amino acids. CDR3 DNA: TGTGCCAGCAGTTTGACTAGCGGGTCTTTCTCCTACGAGCAGTACTTC. Its protein product is CASSLTSGSFSYEQYF.

The chain combines TRBV5-1 with TRBJ2-7, with D perhaps TRBD1 (6 bases). With 8 bases removed from V and 3 bases from J, the gap between germline ends came to 12 bases. The CDR3 loop spans 12 amino acids. Germline values: CDR1 SGHRS, CDR2 YFSETQ. The CDR3 reads CASRDTHYEQYF. CDR3 nucleotide sequence: TGCGCCAGTAGGGACACCCACTACGAGCAGTACTTC.

The table lists this clone with a count of one. The chain uses TRBV28 and TRBJ1-2; D perhaps matches TRBD1 (5 bases). Trimming shortened V by 2 bases and J by 8 bases, and 18 bases separated the two germline ends. The germline gives CDR1 MDHEN, CDR2 SYDVKM. There are 15 residues in the CDR3. The CDR3 nucleotides read TGTGCCAGCAGTTTAATCGTGGGCAGGGTCGTCGGCTACACCTTC. Translation gives CASSLIVGRVVGYTF.

The V gene is TRBV25-1, the J gene TRBJ2-2; D gene unclear. Germline assignment: CDR1 MGHDK and CDR2 SYGVNS. Trimming removed 1 base at V and 5 bases at J, with 17 bases between. The CDR3 has 17 residues. The chain's CDR3 is CASSESISTVRTGELFF. CDR3 sequence (DNA): TGTGCCAGCAGTGAATCCATTTCAACAGTTCGAACCGGGGAGCTGTTTTTT.

The gene calls are TRBV4-3 and TRBJ1-3; TRBD1 might be the D (6 bases). The V and J ends lost 0 bases and 4 bases respectively, with 19 bases between them. Germline-derived CDR1 and CDR2 are LGHNA and YSLEER. The CDR3 runs 18 residues. CDR3 protein: CASSQDVQGVLRGNTIYF. CDR3 coding DNA: TGCGCCAGCAGCCAAGATGTACAGGGAGTGCTGAGGGGAAACACCATATATTTT.

The gene calls are TRBV29-1 and TRBJ1-2, with 8 bases identical to TRBD1. Losses at the gene ends were 4 bases for V and 4 bases for J; bases not matched to a gene: 2. This CDR3 spans 12 amino acids. Germline loops: CDR1 SQVTM, CDR2 ANQGSEA. The CDR3 sequence: CSVVTGAYGYTF. The CDR3 DNA follows: TGCAGCGTTGTGACAGGGGCCTATGGCTACACCTTC.

The gene calls are TRBV27 and TRBJ2-1; 9 bases line up with TRBD1. The trim removed 1 base at V and 5 bases at J, leaving 3 bases unmatched. In germline, CDR1 is MNHEY, CDR2 SMNVEV (reference sequence). CDR3 length: 15 residues. CDR3 nucleotide sequence: TGTGCCAGCAGTTTATGGACAGGGGCACACAATGAGCAGTTCTTC. It translates to CASSLWTGAHNEQFF.